This T cell receptor (beta chain) originates from a study of beta chain features in type 1 diabetes. General study results and limits: For type 1 diabetes patients, VDJ junctions showed fewer insertions and more deletions. The naive, central memory and Treg TCRB repertoires looked more alike in patients than they did in healthy donors.

Sorted populations all had greater than 95% purity. Expressed TCRB transcripts were sequenced because the isolated RNA had all been reverse transcribed beforehand. Profiled with immunoSEQ multiplex PCR; TCRdb holds only in-frame clones, not every one. There are roughly 250,000 clones in the sample; more than 65% occur only once, and around 0.05% lies in the top ten. Details on this clone: What it binds is not known.

Per germline, CDR1 SGHNT and CDR2 YYREEE (reference sequence). V lost 3 bases to trimming and J lost 10 bases, with 13 bases between them. This CDR3 is 13 amino acids long. The TCR comes from a man aged 25-45 years in good health. The chain employs TRBV5-4 and TRBJ1-4, with D unclear. The sequenced sample consisted of naive CD4+ T cells from blood. The CDR3 loop is CASSYSVVGKLFF. The CDR3 DNA is TGTGCCAGCAGCTACAGTGTGGTAGGAAAACTGTTTTTT.